This TCR beta chain was sequenced in a study of blood T cell repertoires in COVID-19. Across the whole study: COVID-19 samples, acute and convalescent, were from the United States, Italy and Spain. T cells, B-cell-depleted T cells, or PBMCs supplied cDNA or gDNA.

Here immunoSEQ multiplex PCR was the method, and the copy in TCRdb shows in-frame clones only, minus some. The sample shows some 64,000 clones, more than 60% of them seen only once. This clone was seen ten or more times. The specimen sequenced was peripheral blood. The receptor comes from a human donor in a cohort sampled during active COVID-19.

The CDR3: CASIPPGSETQYF. As DNA, the CDR3 is TGTGCCAGCATCCCTCCGGGTTCGGAGACGCAGTATTTT. V and J are TRBV7-9 and TRBJ2-3, with no clear D. The CDR3 runs to 13 residues. Trimming pared 7 bases from V and 9 bases from J, leaving 17 bases between. The germline V gene encodes CDR1 SEHNR and CDR2 FQNEAQ (reference sequence).